This T cell receptor (beta chain) was obtained from a study of T cell clonality in common variable immunodeficiency. Study outcomes and limitations: Reportedly, TCR beta sequences from common variable immunodeficiency showed fewer deletions and N-nucleotide insertions.

TCRdb's table, derived via immunoSEQ multiplex PCR, lists solely in-frame clones and lacks some. The sample gives tens of thousands of clones, none seen only once, and the top ten clones hold roughly 5.5%. Per germline, CDR1 SEHNR and CDR2 FQNEAQ (reference sequence). The CDR3 has 14 residues. J lost 9 bases, V lost 4 bases, and 4 bases had no gene match. Donors gave roughly 5 to 8.5 ml heparinized peripheral whole blood. This clone was found a few times. The antigen is not known. The read ends 3 residues before the CDR3 terminus; that terminus is restored from the germline J gene. Sequenced input: peripheral blood mononuclear cells. The TCR was taken from a human donor with common variable immunodeficiency. The gene calls are TRBV7-9 and TRBJ1-6, with 9 positions matching TRBD1. CDR3 bases read: TGTGCCAGCAGCTCCGGACAGGGGACTTCACCC. Encoded protein: CASSSGQGTSP. The complete CDR3 sequence is CASSSGQGTSPLHF. Using reference TRBV7-9 and TRBJ1-6 for the parts outside the CDR3, the full variable domain is DTGVSQNPRHKITKRGQNVTFRCDPISEHNRLYWYRQTLGQGPEFLTYFQNEAQLEKSRLLSDRFSAERPKGSFSTLEIQRTEQGDSAMYLCASSSGQGTSPLHFGNGTRLTVT.